This passage covers 9 T cell receptor beta chains from one sample sequenced in a study of CD8 T cell repertoires and HIV-1 epitope variants. The table came from immunoSEQ multiplex PCR; TCRdb's copy has only in-frame clones and leaves some out. The sample yields 5,200 or so clones, 65% to 70% seen once. What these receptors recognize is not known. Specimen: cultured CD8+ T cells derived from PBMCs. These receptors all stem from a male donor with HIV.

The chain has TRBV5-1 and TRBJ2-2, with D unresolved. Per the germline V gene, CDR1 is SGHRS and CDR2 is YFSETQ. The CDR3 runs to 12 residues. V lost 2 bases and J lost 9, with 8 bases in between. DNA for the CDR3: TGCGCCAGCAGCTTAGTAGACCGGGAGCTGTTTTTT. This sequence encodes CASSLVDRELFF.

This chain uses TRBV27 with TRBJ2-1, with D uncertain. Deletions cut 0 bases from V and 3 bases from J, with 9 bases between. From germline, CDR1 is MNHEY and CDR2 SMNVEV (reference sequence). This CDR3 comprises 15 residues. CDR3 in DNA: TGTGCCAGCAGTTTATCGGCATTGATCTACAATGAGCAGTTCTTC. Protein sequence: CASSLSALIYNEQFF.

V and J are TRBV19 and TRBJ1-2, with TRBD1 as a possible D gene (6 bases). The V and J ends lost 0 bases and 8 bases respectively, with 10 bases between them. Germline V lookup: CDR1 LNHDA, CDR2 SQIVND (reference sequence). CDR3 length: 13 amino acids. The CDR3 spells CASSIDHRAGYTF. In DNA form, the CDR3 reads TGTGCCAGTAGTATAGATCACAGGGCCGGCTACACCTTC.

The J gene is TRBJ2-7, the V gene TRBV11-1; 9 positions agree with TRBD1. The J segment lost 6 bases and the V segment lost 3 bases, leaving 6 bases of the junction unmatched. Germline CDR1 and CDR2: SGHAT and FQDESV (reference sequence). The CDR3 runs 14 residues. As DNA, the CDR3 is TGTGCCAGCAGCTTGGGGACAGGGTTCGTCGAGCAGTACTTC. It yields the protein CASSLGTGFVEQYF.

This clone was recorded only once. V and J are TRBV28 and TRBJ1-2, with 8 bases identical to TRBD1. This CDR3 has 14 amino acids. After removal of 6 bases from V and 4 bases from J, the junction contained 7 bases not matched to a gene. The germline V gene has CDR1 MDHEN and CDR2 SYDVKM. CDR3 sequence: CASRRGQGSYGYTF. The CDR3 bases are TGTGCCAGCAGACGTGGACAGGGAAGCTATGGCTACACCTTC.

The chain uses TRBV6-6 and TRBJ2-7, with D perhaps being TRBD1 or TRBD2 (5 bases each). The CDR3 loop spans 14 amino acids. The V and J ends lost 6 bases and 2 bases respectively, with 14 bases between them. Germline CDR1 MNHNY, CDR2 SVGAGI (reference sequence). CDR3 DNA: TGTGCCAGCAGCCCCGGGGCGATTACCTACGAGCAGTACTTC. It translates to CASSPGAITYEQYF.

The gene calls are TRBV27 and TRBJ2-7; tentatively, D is TRBD2 (6 bases). The V gene's germline CDR1 is MNHEY and CDR2 SMNVEV (reference sequence). The CDR3 sequence is 13 residues long. V lost 2 bases, J lost 6 bases, and 11 bases lay in between. CDR3 amino acids: CASSLTDGGEQYF. The CDR3 DNA is TGTGCCAGCAGTTTAACAGACGGGGGCGAGCAGTACTTC.

This clone was seen only once. V and J are TRBV7-7 and TRBJ2-3, with D hard to call. V was cut by 0 bases and J by 10 bases, with 11 bases left in between. This CDR3 has 13 residues. Germline loops: CDR1 SSHAT, CDR2 FNYEAQ (reference sequence). The CDR3 nucleotides are TGTGCCAGCAGCTTAGCCGGATATGCGCCGCAGTATTTT. This encodes CASSLAGYAPQYF.

This clone was counted a few times. This rearrangement joins TRBV28 to TRBJ2-7, with 11 nucleotides matching TRBD1. From germline, CDR1 is MDHEN and CDR2 SYDVKM. With V trimmed by 3 bases and J by 2 bases, 9 bases remained unmatched. The CDR3 is 17 amino acids. This CDR3 is CASSFRGTGGHTYEQYF. The CDR3 nucleotides are TGTGCCAGCAGTTTCAGGGGGACAGGGGGTCATACCTACGAGCAGTACTTC.